This TCR beta chain was found in a study of blood T cell repertoires in COVID-19. Background on the study: Some COVID-19 samples were acute and others convalescent; all came from the United States, Italy and Spain.

There are 14 residues in the CDR3. Trimming removed 2 bases at V and 4 bases at J, with 12 bases between. The germline V gene encodes CDR1 GTSNPN and CDR2 SVGIG (reference sequence). This clone was observed a handful of times. Authors' analysis steps: Amplification of reference gene primers was used by the study to estimate nucleated cell counts. Sequencing was performed with immunoSEQ multiplex PCR; in TCRdb, only in-frame clones are kept and a portion is missing. The V and J calls and clone size are taken from that table; D and trimming were inferred from the DNA. The sample lists around 250,000 clones, roughly 84% occurring once.

The sample was peripheral blood. The rearrangement links TRBV30 to TRBJ1-5; possibly TRBD1 for D (5 bases). This clonotype originated in a woman younger than 35 with acute or convalescent COVID-19. As DNA, the CDR3 is TGTGCCTGGAGTTCGGTGACAGCGAATCAGCCCCAGCATTTT. This sequence encodes CAWSSVTANQPQHF.